The clone carrying this TCR beta chain showed up just a few times. The V and J ends lost 3 bases and 4 bases, in that order; junction bases with no gene match: 5. The CDR3 is 14 amino acids. The V gene's germline CDR1 is SGHRS and CDR2 YFSETQ. TCRdb's table, derived via immunoSEQ multiplex PCR, lists solely in-frame clones and lacks some. The data contain around 49,000 clones, approximately 93% of them singletons. The source is a man aged 40-49 years with rheumatoid arthritis. The sample was PBMCs. V is TRBV5-1 and J is TRBJ1-1; 8 bases line up with TRBD1. In DNA form, the CDR3 reads TGCGCCAGCAGCTCCGACAGGGGCTTCACTGAAGCTTTCTTT. Its protein is CASSSDRGFTEAFF.